This TCR beta chain was captured in a study of CD8 T cells in Susac syndrome. Recently defined diagnostic criteria for definite or probable disease were fulfilled by Susac syndrome patients. The CDR3 runs to 16 residues. The germline V gene encodes CDR1 MGHRA and CDR2 YSYEKL. J lost 4 bases, V lost 4 bases, and 11 bases had no gene match. Random hexamers were used to reverse transcribe the RNA input (0.5 to 1 ug). TCRdb recomputed calls from the immunoSEQ multiplex PCR reads with MiXCR, one row per CDR3 protein. Of roughly 140,000 distinct CDR3 sequences in the sample, 95% were seen once. Input material: CD4+ T cells from PBMCs. The rearrangement links TRBV4-1 to TRBJ2-7; TRBD2 matches 9 bases. The TCR originated in a human donor with Susac syndrome. CDR3 protein: CASSRRAGGLSYEQYF. In DNA, the CDR3 is TGCGCCAGCAGCCGACGGGCGGGGGGGCTTTCGTACGAGCAGTACTTC.